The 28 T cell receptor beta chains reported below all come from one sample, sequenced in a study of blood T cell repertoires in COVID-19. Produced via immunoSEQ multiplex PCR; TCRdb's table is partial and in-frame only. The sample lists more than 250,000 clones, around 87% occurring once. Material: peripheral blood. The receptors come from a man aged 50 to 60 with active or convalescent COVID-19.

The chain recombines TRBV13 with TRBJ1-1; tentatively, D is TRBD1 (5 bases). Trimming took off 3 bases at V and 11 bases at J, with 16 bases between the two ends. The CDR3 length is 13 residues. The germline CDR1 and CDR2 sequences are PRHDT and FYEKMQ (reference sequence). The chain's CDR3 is CASSFPQGTHAFF. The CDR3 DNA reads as TGTGCCAGCAGCTTCCCCCAGGGTACTCATGCTTTCTTT.

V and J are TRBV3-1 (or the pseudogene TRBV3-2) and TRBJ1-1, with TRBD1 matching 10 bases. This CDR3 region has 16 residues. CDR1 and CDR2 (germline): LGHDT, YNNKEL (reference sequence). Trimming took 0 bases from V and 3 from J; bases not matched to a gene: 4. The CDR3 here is CASSQDIGTGDTEAFF. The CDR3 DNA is TGTGCCAGCAGCCAAGATATCGGGACAGGGGACACTGAAGCTTTCTTT.

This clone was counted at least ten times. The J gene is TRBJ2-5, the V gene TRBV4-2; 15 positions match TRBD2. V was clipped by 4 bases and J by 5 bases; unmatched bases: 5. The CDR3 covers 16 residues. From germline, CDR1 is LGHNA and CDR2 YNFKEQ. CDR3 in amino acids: CASSPGTSGGRETQYF. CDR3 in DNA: TGTGCCAGCAGCCCCGGGACTAGCGGGGGGCGCGAGACCCAGTACTTC.

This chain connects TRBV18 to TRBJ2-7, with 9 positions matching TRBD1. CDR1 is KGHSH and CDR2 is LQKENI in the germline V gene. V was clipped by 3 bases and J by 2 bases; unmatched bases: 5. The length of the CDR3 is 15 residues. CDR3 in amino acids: CASSPPGQGTYEQYF. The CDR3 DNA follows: TGTGCCAGCTCACCCCCGGGACAGGGTACCTACGAGCAGTACTTC.

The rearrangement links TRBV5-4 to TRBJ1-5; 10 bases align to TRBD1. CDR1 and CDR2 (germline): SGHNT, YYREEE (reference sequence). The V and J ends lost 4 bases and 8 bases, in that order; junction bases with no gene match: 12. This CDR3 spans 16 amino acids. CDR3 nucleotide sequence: TGTGCCAGCAGCCGTGGGGGACAGGGGCGTTTTGAGCCCCAGCATTTT. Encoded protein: CASSRGGQGRFEPQHF.

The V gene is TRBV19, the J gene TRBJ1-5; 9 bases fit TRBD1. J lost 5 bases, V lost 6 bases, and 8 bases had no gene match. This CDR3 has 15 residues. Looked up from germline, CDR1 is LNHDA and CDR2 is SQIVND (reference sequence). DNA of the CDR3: TGTGCCAGTAGCCCCGGACAGGGGAGGGATCAGCCCCAGCATTTT. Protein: CASSPGQGRDQPQHF.

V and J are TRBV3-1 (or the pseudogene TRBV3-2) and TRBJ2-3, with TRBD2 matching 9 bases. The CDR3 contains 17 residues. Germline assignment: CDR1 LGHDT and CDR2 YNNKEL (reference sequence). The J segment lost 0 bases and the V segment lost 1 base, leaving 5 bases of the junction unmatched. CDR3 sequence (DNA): TGTGCCAGCAGCCAAGGGGTTACTAGCGGGAGCACAGATACGCAGTATTTT. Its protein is CASSQGVTSGSTDTQYF.

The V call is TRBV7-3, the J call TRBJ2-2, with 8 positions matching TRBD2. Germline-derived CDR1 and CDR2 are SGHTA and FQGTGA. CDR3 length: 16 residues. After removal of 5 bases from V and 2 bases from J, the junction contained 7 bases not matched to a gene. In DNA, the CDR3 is TGTGCCAGCAGCCCGATAGCGGGACCTAACACCGGGGAGCTGTTTTTT. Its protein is CASSPIAGPNTGELFF. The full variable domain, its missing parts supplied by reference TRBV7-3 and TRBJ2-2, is GAGVSQTPSNKVTEKGKYVELRCDPISGHTALYWYRQSLGQGPEFLIYFQGTGAADDSGLPNDRFFAVRPEGSVSTLKIQRTERGDSAVYLCASSPIAGPNTGELFFGEGSRLTVL.

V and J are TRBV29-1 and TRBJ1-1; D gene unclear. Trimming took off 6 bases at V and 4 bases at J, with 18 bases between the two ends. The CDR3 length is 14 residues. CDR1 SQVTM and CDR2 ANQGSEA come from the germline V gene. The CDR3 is CSVLSRLAGTEAFF. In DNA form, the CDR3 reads TGCAGCGTCCTGTCCCGCCTTGCGGGCACTGAAGCTTTCTTT. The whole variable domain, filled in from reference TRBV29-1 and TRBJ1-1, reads SAVISQKPSRDICQRGTSLTIQCQVDSQVTMMFWYRQQPGQSLTLIATANQGSEATYESGFVIDKFPISRPNLTFSTLTVSNMSPEDSSIYLCSVLSRLAGTEAFFGQGTRLTVV.

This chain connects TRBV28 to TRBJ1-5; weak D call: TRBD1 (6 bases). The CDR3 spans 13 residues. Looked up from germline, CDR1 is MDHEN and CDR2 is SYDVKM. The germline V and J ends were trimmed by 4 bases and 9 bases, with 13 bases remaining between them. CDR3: CASSSTGSWPQHF. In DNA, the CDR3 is TGTGCCAGCAGTTCGACAGGCTCTTGGCCCCAGCATTTT.

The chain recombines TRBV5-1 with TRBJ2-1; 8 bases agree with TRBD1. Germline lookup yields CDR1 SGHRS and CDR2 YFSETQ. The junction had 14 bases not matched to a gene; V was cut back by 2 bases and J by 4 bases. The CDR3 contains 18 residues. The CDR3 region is CASSFPGDQGADYNEQFF. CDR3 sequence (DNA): TGCGCCAGCAGCTTCCCTGGGGATCAGGGGGCAGATTACAATGAGCAGTTCTTC.

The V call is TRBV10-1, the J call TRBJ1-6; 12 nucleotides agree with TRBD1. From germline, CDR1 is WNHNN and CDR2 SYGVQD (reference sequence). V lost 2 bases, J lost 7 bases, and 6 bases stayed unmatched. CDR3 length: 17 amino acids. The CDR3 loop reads CASSEGGTGGDNSPLHF. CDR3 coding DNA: TGCGCCAGCAGTGAGGGAGGGACAGGGGGCGACAATTCACCCCTCCACTTT.

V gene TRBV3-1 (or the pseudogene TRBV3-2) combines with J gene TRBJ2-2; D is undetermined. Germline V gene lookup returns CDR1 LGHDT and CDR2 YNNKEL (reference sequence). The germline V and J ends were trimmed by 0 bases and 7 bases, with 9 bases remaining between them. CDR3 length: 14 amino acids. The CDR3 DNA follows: TGTGCCAGCAGCCAAGAGAATGCGATCGGGGAGCTGTTTTTT. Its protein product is CASSQENAIGELFF.

In DNA form, the CDR3 reads TGTGCCAGCATCCCGGGGAGACGAAATGAGCAGTTCTTC. Its translation: CASIPGRRNEQFF. This chain uses TRBV2 with TRBJ2-1; D may be TRBD2 (5 bases). The CDR3 extends over 13 amino acids. The V gene's germline CDR1 is SNHLY and CDR2 FYNNEI. With 7 bases removed from V and 7 bases from J, the gap between germline ends came to 14 bases.

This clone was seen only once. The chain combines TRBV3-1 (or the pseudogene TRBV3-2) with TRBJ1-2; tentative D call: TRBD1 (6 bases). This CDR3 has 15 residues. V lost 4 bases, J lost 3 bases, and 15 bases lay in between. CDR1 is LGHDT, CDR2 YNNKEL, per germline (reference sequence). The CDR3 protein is CASSRTGQGDYGYTF. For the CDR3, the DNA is TGTGCCAGCAGCCGTACAGGGCAGGGCGACTATGGCTACACCTTC.

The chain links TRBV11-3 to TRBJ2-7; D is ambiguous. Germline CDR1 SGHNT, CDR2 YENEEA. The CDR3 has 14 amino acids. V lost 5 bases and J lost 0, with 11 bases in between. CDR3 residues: CASSPQQSSYEQYF. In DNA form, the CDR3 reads TGTGCCAGCAGCCCTCAACAGAGCTCCTACGAGCAGTACTTC.

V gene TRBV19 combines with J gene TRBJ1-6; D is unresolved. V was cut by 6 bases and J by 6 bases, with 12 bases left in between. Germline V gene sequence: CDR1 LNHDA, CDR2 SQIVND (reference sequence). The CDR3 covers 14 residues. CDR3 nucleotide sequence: TGTGCCAGTAGCCGATTTCAAGCTAATTCACCCCTCCACTTT. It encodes CASSRFQANSPLHF.

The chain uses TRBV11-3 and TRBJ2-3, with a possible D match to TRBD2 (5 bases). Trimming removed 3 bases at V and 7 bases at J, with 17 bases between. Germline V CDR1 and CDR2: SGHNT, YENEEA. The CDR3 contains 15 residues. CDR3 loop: CASSFSSGIHNTQYF. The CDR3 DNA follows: TGTGCCAGCAGCTTTTCTTCCGGGATTCATAATACGCAGTATTTT.

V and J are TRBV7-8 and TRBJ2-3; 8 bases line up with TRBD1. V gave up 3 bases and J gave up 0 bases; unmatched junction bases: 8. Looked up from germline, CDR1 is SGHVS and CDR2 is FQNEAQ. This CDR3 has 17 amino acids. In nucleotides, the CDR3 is TGTGCCAGCAGCTTGCTAGGACAGGGTGCTAGCACAGATACGCAGTATTTT. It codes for CASSLLGQGASTDTQYF. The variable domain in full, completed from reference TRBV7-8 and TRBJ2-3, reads GAGVSQSPRYKVAKRGQDVALRCDPISGHVSLFWYQQALGQGPEFLTYFQNEAQLDKSGLPSDRFFAERPEGSVSTLKIQRTQQEDSAVYLCASSLLGQGASTDTQYFGPGTRLTVL.

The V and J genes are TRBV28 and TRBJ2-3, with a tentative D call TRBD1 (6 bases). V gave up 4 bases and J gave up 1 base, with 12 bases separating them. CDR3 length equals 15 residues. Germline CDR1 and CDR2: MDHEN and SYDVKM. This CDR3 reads CASSSRGHRTDTQYF. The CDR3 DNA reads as TGTGCCAGCAGTTCCAGGGGACACCGCACAGATACGCAGTATTTT.

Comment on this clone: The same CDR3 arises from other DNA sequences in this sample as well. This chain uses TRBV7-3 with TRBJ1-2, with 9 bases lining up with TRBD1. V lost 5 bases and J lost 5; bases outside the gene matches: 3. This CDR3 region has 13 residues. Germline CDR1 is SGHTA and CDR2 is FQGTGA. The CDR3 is CASSPGQGYGYTF. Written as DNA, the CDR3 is TGTGCCAGCAGCCCAGGACAGGGGTATGGCTACACCTTC.

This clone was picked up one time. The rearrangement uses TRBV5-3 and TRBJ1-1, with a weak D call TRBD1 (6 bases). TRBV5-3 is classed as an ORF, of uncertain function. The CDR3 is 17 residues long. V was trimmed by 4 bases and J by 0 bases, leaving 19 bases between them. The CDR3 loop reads CARSQYSGDQLNTEAFF. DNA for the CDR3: TGTGCCAGAAGCCAGTATTCAGGGGACCAATTGAACACTGAAGCTTTCTTT.

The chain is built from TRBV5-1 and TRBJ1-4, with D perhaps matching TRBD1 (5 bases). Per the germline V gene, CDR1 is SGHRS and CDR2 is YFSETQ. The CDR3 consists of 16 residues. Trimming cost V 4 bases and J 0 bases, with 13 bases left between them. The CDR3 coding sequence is TGCGCCAGCAGCCTCCTAGGGGATGCAACTAATGAAAAACTGTTTTTT. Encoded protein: CASSLLGDATNEKLFF.

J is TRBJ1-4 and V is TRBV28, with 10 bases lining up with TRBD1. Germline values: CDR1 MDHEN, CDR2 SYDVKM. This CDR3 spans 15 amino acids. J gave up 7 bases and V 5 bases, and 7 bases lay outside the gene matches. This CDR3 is CASSSTGQGSEKLFF. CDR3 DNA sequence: TGTGCCAGCAGTAGTACGGGACAGGGGTCTGAAAAACTGTTTTTT.

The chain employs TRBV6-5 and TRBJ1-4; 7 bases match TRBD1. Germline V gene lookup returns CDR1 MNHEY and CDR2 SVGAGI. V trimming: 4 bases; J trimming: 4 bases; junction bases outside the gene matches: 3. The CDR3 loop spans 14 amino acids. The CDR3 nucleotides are TGTGCCAGCAGTTCGGGACAGCGTAATGAAAAACTGTTTTTT. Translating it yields CASSSGQRNEKLFF.

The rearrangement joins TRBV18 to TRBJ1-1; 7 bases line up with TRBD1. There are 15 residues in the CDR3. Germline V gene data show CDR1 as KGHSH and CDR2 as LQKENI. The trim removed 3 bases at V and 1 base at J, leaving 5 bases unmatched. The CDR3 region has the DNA TGTGCCAGCTCACCTCCCGGGACAGCGAACACTGAAGCTTTCTTT. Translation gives CASSPPGTANTEAFF.

CDR3 coding DNA: TGTGCCAGCAGTGCAGTAGGACACAGGGCTCGAGAGACCCAGTACTTC. Its protein product is CASSAVGHRARETQYF. This sequence joins TRBV2 and TRBJ2-5, with a tentative D call TRBD1 (6 bases). Per the germline V gene, CDR1 is SNHLY and CDR2 is FYNNEI. V lost 4 bases and J 4 bases, leaving 19 bases between the germline ends. CDR3 length: 16 amino acids.

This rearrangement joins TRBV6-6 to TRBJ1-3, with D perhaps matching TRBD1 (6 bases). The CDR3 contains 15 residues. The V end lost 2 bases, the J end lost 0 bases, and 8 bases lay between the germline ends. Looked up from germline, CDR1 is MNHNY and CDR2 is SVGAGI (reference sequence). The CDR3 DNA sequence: TGTGCCAGCAGTTACCCGACAGGCTCTGGAAACACCATATATTTT. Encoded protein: CASSYPTGSGNTIYF.